These 17 T cell receptor beta chains originate from one sample sequenced in a study of identical twins. TCRdb re-analysed the 5' RACE reads in MiXCR, keeping a single row per CDR3 protein. Of around 570,000 distinct CDR3 sequences listed, approximately 10% are singletons. In addition, the sample was reused for a study of yellow fever vaccine responses in identical twins.

Sample: PBMCs. The receptors derive from a young woman in good health.

This clonotype was detected a few times. Written as DNA, the CDR3 is TGCGCCAGCAGCTCGGGGGTAGGGCCCGCCCAAGAGACCCAGTACTTC. Its protein is CASSSGVGPAQETQYF. The V call is TRBV5-1, the J call TRBJ2-5, with a possible D match to TRBD2 (6 bases). CDR1 is SGHRS and CDR2 is YFSETQ in the germline V gene. The CDR3 has 16 residues. Trimming removed 3 bases from V and 1 base from J, with 16 bases in between.

This clonotype was counted between two and nine times. V usage is TRBV29-1 and J usage is TRBJ1-1; D unresolved. Germline V gene data show CDR1 as SQVTM and CDR2 as ANQGSEA. This CDR3 contains 13 residues. The germline V and J ends were trimmed by 4 bases and 3 bases, with 12 bases remaining between them. CDR3 bases: TGCAGCGTTGTGAGGCAGCTCCACACTGAAGCTTTCTTT. Encoded protein: CSVVRQLHTEAFF.

This clonotype has ten or more counts. This chain uses TRBV12-3 or TRBV12-4 with TRBJ1-2; D unclear. The CDR3 loop spans 14 amino acids. Trimming pared 7 bases from V and 2 bases from J, leaving 14 bases between. DNA of the CDR3: TGTGCCAGCACGTCACGTAACAGAAACTATGGCTACACCTTC. This encodes CASTSRNRNYGYTF.

This clonotype appeared a few times. The chain uses TRBV21-1 and TRBJ1-4; the D call TRBD1 from the table was never checked on the DNA. TRBV21-1 is marked as a pseudogene. The CDR3 totals 17 residues. CDR3 nucleotides: TGTGCCAGCAGCAAAGAATGGCTGGGACAGGGGTTGGAAAAACTGTTTTTT. Translation gives CASSKEWLGQGLEKLFF.

The rearrangement links TRBV20-1 to TRBJ2-1, with a weak D call TRBD2 (6 bases). CDR3 size: 16 residues. Per germline, CDR1 DFQATT and CDR2 SNEGSKA (reference sequence). The V gene lost 2 bases and the J gene lost 3 bases, with 17 bases spanning the gap. CDR3 DNA sequence: TGCAGTGCTAGACATCCCAGTGGCGGGGACTACAATGAGCAGTTCTTC. Its translation: CSARHPSGGDYNEQFF.

This clonotype was recorded a few times. The gene calls are TRBV6-5 and TRBJ2-7; D call uncertain. This CDR3 has 16 residues. Germline CDR1 MNHEY, CDR2 SVGAGI. V shed 0 bases and J shed 3 bases, with 15 bases lying between them. The CDR3 region has the DNA TGTGCCAGCAGTTACTCAGGATCAAGCCCCTACTACGAGCAGTACTTC. Translation gives CASSYSGSSPYYEQYF.

The genes are TRBV9 and TRBJ2-6; possible D gene TRBD1, 6 bases. Germline CDR1 and CDR2: SGDLS and YYNGEE. V was shortened by 3 bases and J by 0 bases, with 10 bases between the two germline ends. The CDR3 is 16 residues long. CDR3 amino acids: CASSEHRASGANVLTF. The CDR3 nucleotides read TGTGCCAGCAGCGAACACAGGGCCTCTGGGGCCAACGTCCTGACTTTC.

The sample holds many counts of this clonotype. A junction boundary mismatches the germline segment, possibly from a read error. V usage is TRBV5-1 and J usage is TRBJ1-1; no clear D gene. Looked up from germline, CDR1 is SGHRS and CDR2 is YFSETQ. This CDR3 contains 10 residues. CDR3 sequence (DNA): TGCGCCAGCAGTTCCGTGGCGAAGGCTTTT. Protein product: CASSSVAKAF. The whole variable domain, remainder taken from reference TRBV5-1 and TRBJ1-1, is KAGVTQTPRYLIKTRGQQVTLSCSPISGHRSVSWYQQTPGQGLQFLFEYFSETQRNKGNFPGRFSGRQFSNSRSEMNVSTLELGDSALYLCASSSVAKAFGQGTRLTVV.

The sample holds a few counts of this clonotype. The chain uses TRBV27 and TRBJ2-3; tentatively, D is TRBD2 (6 bases). Per the germline V gene, CDR1 is MNHEY and CDR2 is SMNVEV (reference sequence). V shed 7 bases and J shed 5 bases, with 22 bases lying between them. The CDR3 runs 16 residues. CDR3 bases: TGTGCCAGCAACCGATATGTTCCGGGAGAGGTAGATACGCAGTATTTT. It translates to CASNRYVPGEVDTQYF.

J is TRBJ2-7 and V is TRBV5-1; possibly TRBD1 or TRBD2 for D (5 bases each). The CDR3 runs to 14 residues. CDR1 and CDR2 from the germline V gene are SGHRS and YFSETQ. With 3 bases removed from V and 3 bases from J, the gap between germline ends came to 13 bases. CDR3 amino acids: CASSSSGADYEQYF. The CDR3 DNA follows: TGCGCCAGCAGCTCCTCCGGGGCCGACTACGAGCAGTACTTC.

In this sample, this clonotype turned up a few times. This chain connects TRBV2 to TRBJ2-3; unclear D gene. The ends were cut back, 2 bases at V and 4 bases at J, with 13 bases in the middle. Germline lookup yields CDR1 SNHLY and CDR2 FYNNEI. The CDR3 loop spans 15 amino acids. In nucleotides, the CDR3 is TGTGCCAGCAGTGAACATGGCGAGTTCGCAGATACGCAGTATTTT. It translates to CASSEHGEFADTQYF. The full variable domain, its missing parts supplied by reference TRBV2 and TRBJ2-3, is EPEVTQTPSHQVTQMGQEVILRCVPISNHLYFYWYRQILGQKVEFLVSFYNNEISEKSEIFDDQFSVERPDGSNFTLKIRSTKLEDSAMYFCASSEHGEFADTQYFGPGTRLTVL.

The genes are TRBV20-1 and TRBJ1-3; no clear D gene. Looked up from germline, CDR1 is DFQATT and CDR2 is SNEGSKA (reference sequence). Trimming pared 3 bases from V and 8 bases from J, leaving 8 bases between. The CDR3 is 11 residues long. The chain's CDR3 is CSASMRDTIYF. For the CDR3, the DNA is TGCAGTGCTAGTATGCGGGACACCATATATTTT.

This clonotype was detected ten times or more. J is TRBJ2-7 and V is TRBV12-3 or TRBV12-4; 11 bases are shared with TRBD1. This CDR3 spans 14 amino acids. V trimming: 3 bases; J trimming: 3 bases; junction bases outside the gene matches: 1. For the CDR3, the DNA is TGTGCCAGCAGTTTTGGGACAGGGGGCTACGAGCAGTACTTC. It specifies CASSFGTGGYEQYF.

This clonotype was seen repeatedly, ten times or more. The rearrangement uses TRBV6-6 and TRBJ2-7; D is unresolved. CDR3 length: 11 residues. CDR1 MNHNY and CDR2 SVGAGI come from the germline V gene (reference sequence). V lost 3 bases to trimming and J lost 4 bases, with 4 bases between them. CDR3 amino acids: CASSYVYEQYF. The CDR3 DNA reads TGTGCCAGCAGTTATGTATACGAGCAGTACTTC.

The rearrangement links TRBV11-2 to TRBJ2-1, with 9 nucleotides matching TRBD2. CDR1 and CDR2 (germline): SGHAT, FQNNGV. This CDR3 is built from 19 residues. Trimming at V came to 4 bases and at J to 2 bases, leaving 15 bases not matched to a gene. This CDR3 reads CASSSPRRTSDDTYNEQFF. In DNA, the CDR3 is TGTGCCAGCAGCTCCCCACGCCGGACTAGCGACGATACCTACAATGAGCAGTTCTTC.

The sample holds many counts of this clonotype. J is TRBJ2-5 and V is TRBV11-2, with TRBD2 identical over 10 bases. Trimming removed 0 bases from V and 5 bases from J; junction bases left unmatched: 12. CDR1 is SGHAT, CDR2 FQNNGV, per germline. The CDR3 spans 18 residues. The chain's CDR3 is CASSLEGGLAGVDETQYF. The CDR3 DNA follows: TGTGCCAGCAGCTTAGAGGGTGGGCTAGCGGGAGTAGATGAGACCCAGTACTTC.

This clonotype appeared a few times. J is TRBJ2-7 and V is TRBV12-3 or TRBV12-4, with 9 positions matching TRBD1. The CDR3 extends over 14 amino acids. The V gene end was trimmed by 5 bases and the J gene end by 4 bases; junction bases not matched to a gene: 6. CDR3 residues: CASSGQGFSYEQYF. Written as DNA, the CDR3 is TGTGCCAGCAGTGGACAGGGGTTCTCGTACGAGCAGTACTTC.